Following are 30 T cell receptor beta chains from one sample sequenced in a study of Ad26.COV2.S vaccination and SARS-CoV-2 variants. Here immunoSEQ multiplex PCR was the method, and the copy in TCRdb shows in-frame clones only, minus some. This table has 380,000 or so clones, about 88% appearing once. The treatment denotes: some 19 received Ad26.COV2.S at low or high dose, single or two shots; roughly five received placebo; per-sample allocation not given. Collection of samples fell on day 63 after the first vaccine or placebo injection. The sequencing here drew on peripheral blood, taken in a trial of Ad26.COV2.S vaccine versus placebo. Receptors originate from a person aged 18 to 65 who received the Ad26.COV2.S COVID-19 vaccine or a placebo.

CDR3 amino acids: CACLGDSVTDTQYF. The CDR3 DNA is TGTGCCTGTCTTGGGGACAGCGTCACAGATACGCAGTATTTT. The rearrangement joins TRBV7-8 to TRBJ2-3; 7 bases are a match to TRBD1. V was pared by 11 bases and J by 2 bases, with 10 bases of the junction left unmatched. This CDR3 comprises 14 residues. Germline CDR1 is SGHVS and CDR2 is FQNEAQ.

CDR3 nucleotides: TGTGCCAGTAGTATAGCGGGGGATCTAATCGGCTACACCTTC. Protein sequence: CASSIAGDLIGYTF. The rearrangement joins TRBV19 to TRBJ1-2, with D maybe TRBD1 (5 bases). The CDR3 contains 14 residues. With 1 base removed from V and 8 bases from J, the gap between germline ends came to 14 bases. The germline V gene encodes CDR1 LNHDA and CDR2 SQIVND (reference sequence).

The gene calls are TRBV14 and TRBJ2-5; D not resolved. Trimming shortened V by 4 bases and J by 9 bases, and 12 bases separated the two germline ends. The CDR3 extends over 12 amino acids. CDR1 and CDR2 (germline): SGHDN, FVKESK. In nucleotides, the CDR3 is TGTGCCAGCAGCCCCAACCGGTTGGCCCAGTACTTC. Its protein is CASSPNRLAQYF.

This chain links TRBV7-3 with TRBJ2-1; the match to TRBD2 covers 8 bases. With V trimmed by 2 bases and J by 2 bases, 5 bases remained unmatched. The CDR3 loop spans 16 amino acids. Germline CDR1 and CDR2: SGHTA and FQGTGA. In nucleotides, the CDR3 is TGTGCCAGCAGCTTACAAGCGGGGGCAGCCTACAATGAGCAGTTCTTC. Protein product: CASSLQAGAAYNEQFF. The complete variable domain, with remaining parts taken from reference TRBV7-3 and TRBJ2-1, reads GAGVSQTPSNKVTEKGKYVELRCDPISGHTALYWYRQSLGQGPEFLIYFQGTGAADDSGLPNDRFFAVRPEGSVSTLKIQRTERGDSAVYLCASSLQAGAAYNEQFFGPGTRLTVL.

This clone was recorded once. The chain has TRBV7-2 and TRBJ2-3, with D hard to call. The CDR3 is 14 residues long. Trimming shortened V by 4 bases and J by 3 bases, and 11 bases separated the two germline ends. Germline CDR1 and CDR2: SGHTA and FQGNSA. CDR3 sequence reads: CASSSPPRTDTQYF. The CDR3 coding sequence is TGTGCCAGCAGCTCCCCCCCTCGGACAGATACGCAGTATTTT.

The rearrangement links TRBV5-1 to TRBJ2-7; D not resolved. Germline loops: CDR1 SGHRS, CDR2 YFSETQ. This CDR3 comprises 15 residues. V shed 0 bases and J shed 2 bases, with 12 bases lying between them. CDR3: CASSLEGYNTYEQYF. DNA for the CDR3: TGCGCCAGCAGCTTGGAGGGCTACAATACCTACGAGCAGTACTTC.

V gene TRBV19 combines with J gene TRBJ2-3, with 7 positions matching TRBD2. Germline V gene lookup returns CDR1 LNHDA and CDR2 SQIVND (reference sequence). The V segment lost 5 bases and the J segment 3 bases; nucleotides outside the gene matches: 8. This CDR3 region has 15 residues. The CDR3 loop reads CASSSTGTTTDTQYF. Written as DNA, the CDR3 is TGTGCCAGTAGTTCCACTGGGACTACTACAGATACGCAGTATTTT.

J is TRBJ2-5 and V is TRBV5-1; possibly TRBD2 for D (5 bases). CDR3 length: 14 amino acids. The V and J ends lost 0 bases and 7 bases respectively, with 13 bases between them. The germline gives CDR1 SGHRS, CDR2 YFSETQ. The CDR3, as DNA: TGCGCCAGCAGCTTGGGGCAGCCAGAGGGGACCCAGTACTTC. This codes for CASSLGQPEGTQYF.

The chain recombines TRBV9 with TRBJ1-1, with TRBD1 as a possible D gene (6 bases). Looked up from germline, CDR1 is SGDLS and CDR2 is YYNGEE. The length of the CDR3 is 16 residues. Trimming removed 4 bases from V and 5 bases from J, with 21 bases in between. The CDR3: CASSPRGGLSATEAFF. The CDR3 nucleotides are TGTGCCAGCAGCCCCAGAGGGGGGTTATCCGCTACTGAAGCTTTCTTT.

This sequence joins TRBV6-5 and TRBJ2-7; D is perhaps TRBD2 (5 bases). CDR3 size: 13 residues. Germline V CDR1 and CDR2: MNHEY, SVGAGI. The germline V and J ends were trimmed by 8 bases and 4 bases, with 15 bases remaining between them. The CDR3 nucleotides are TGTGCCAGCGGAGCAGCGGAACCTTACGAGCAGTACTTC. Its translation: CASGAAEPYEQYF.

Concerning this clone itself: A much bigger clone sits one base away, suggesting this may be a read error. The rearrangement uses TRBV27 and TRBJ2-2; 11 bases are shared with TRBD1. Per germline, CDR1 MNHEY and CDR2 SMNVEV (reference sequence). The CDR3 extends over 15 amino acids. After removal of 4 bases from V and 4 bases from J, the junction contained 2 bases not matched to a gene. CDR3 protein: CASSSGTGGTGELFF. CDR3 nucleotides: TGTGCCAGCAGTTCCGGGACAGGGGGCACCGGGGAGCTGTTTTTT.

The chain couples TRBV15 to TRBJ1-3; the D is unclear. Trimming stripped 0 bases from V and 0 bases from J, with 6 bases between. The germline CDR1 and CDR2 sequences are LNHNV and YYDKDF (reference sequence). The CDR3 covers 15 residues. CDR3 sequence: CATSREGFSGNTIYF. The DNA of the CDR3 is TGTGCCACCAGCAGAGAGGGATTCTCTGGAAACACCATATATTTT.

The V call is TRBV7-3, the J call TRBJ2-5; D possibly corresponds to TRBD1 (6 bases). CDR1 is SGHTA and CDR2 is FQGTGA in the germline V gene. Trimming removed 0 bases at V and 0 bases at J, with 14 bases between. This CDR3 has 17 amino acids. Here the CDR3 DNA reads TGTGCCAGCAGCTTAACGGGGGCAGCCAACCACCAAGAGACCCAGTACTTC. Protein sequence: CASSLTGAANHQETQYF.

This rearrangement joins TRBV6-5 to TRBJ2-3; 10 bases are shared with TRBD1. J lost 10 bases, V lost 6 bases, and 13 bases had no gene match. The germline CDR1 and CDR2 sequences are MNHEY and SVGAGI. CDR3 length: 15 residues. The CDR3 DNA reads TGTGCCAGCAGCTACCGGGACAGGGGTAAGGGACCGCAGTATTTT. Translating it yields CASSYRDRGKGPQYF.

The genes are TRBV4-1 and TRBJ1-3, with D uncertain. V dropped 3 bases and J dropped 2 bases, with 17 bases sitting between them. The CDR3 consists of 17 residues. Germline loops: CDR1 MGHRA, CDR2 YSYEKL. CDR3 loop: CASSQAPAGSTGNTIYF. CDR3 bases: TGCGCCAGCAGCCAGGCCCCCGCAGGTAGTACTGGAAACACCATATATTTT.

The V gene is TRBV7-6, the J gene TRBJ1-2, with TRBD1 matching over 8 bases. Germline V CDR1 and CDR2: SGHVS, FNYEAQ. J gave up 8 bases and V 0 bases, and 11 bases lay outside the gene matches. The CDR3 spans 16 residues. The CDR3 loop is CASSLAKSGGAGGYTF. The CDR3 DNA follows: TGTGCCAGCAGCTTAGCTAAATCAGGGGGCGCAGGGGGCTACACCTTC.

A single count supports this clone. The chain uses TRBV5-8 and TRBJ1-6, with D maybe TRBD1 (6 bases). Trimming took off 0 bases at V and 7 bases at J, with 8 bases between the two ends. The V gene's germline CDR1 is SGHTS and CDR2 YDEGEE. This CDR3 is 14 amino acids long. The CDR3 region is CASSLGTDNSPLHF. The CDR3 DNA reads TGTGCCAGCAGCTTGGGGACAGACAATTCACCCCTCCACTTT.

CDR3 nucleotide sequence: TGTGCCAGCAGTTTTTTGAGACAGCCCCAGCATTTT. Its translation is CASSFLRQPQHF. The rearrangement joins TRBV28 to TRBJ1-5, with D unclear. CDR1 is MDHEN, CDR2 SYDVKM, per germline. The CDR3 has 12 amino acids. V was shortened by 3 bases and J by 7 bases, with 7 bases between the two germline ends.

The CDR3 loop is CASSLGQAAYEQYF. CDR3 DNA: TGCGCCAGCAGCTTGGGGCAGGCCGCCTACGAGCAGTACTTC. The V and J genes are TRBV5-1 and TRBJ2-7, with D uncertain. Trimming stripped 0 bases from V and 2 bases from J, with 9 bases between. The CDR3 sequence is 14 residues long. Germline V gene data show CDR1 as SGHRS and CDR2 as YFSETQ.

In this sample, this clone turned up once. As DNA, the CDR3 is TGTGCCACCAGCGATCATGGGACCTCGTCAGATACGCAGTATTTT. Amino acid sequence: CATSDHGTSSDTQYF. The rearrangement links TRBV24-1 to TRBJ2-3, with D possibly called TRBD1 or TRBD2 (5 bases each). Germline CDR1 reads KGHDR; CDR2 reads SFDVKD. The CDR3 extends over 15 amino acids. V lost 7 bases and J 4 bases, leaving 17 bases between the germline ends.

V usage is TRBV6-2 or TRBV6-3 and J usage is TRBJ2-1; 13 bases line up with TRBD2. The CDR3 has 17 amino acids. Per germline, CDR1 MNHEY and CDR2 SVGEGT. J was trimmed by 4 bases and V by 1 base; bases with no gene match: 4. The CDR3 loop is CASSYFTSGRDYNEQFF. CDR3 DNA: TGTGCCAGCAGTTACTTCACTAGCGGGAGGGATTACAATGAGCAGTTCTTC.

V and J are TRBV5-6 and TRBJ2-6, with TRBD2 identical over 11 bases. This CDR3 is built from 19 residues. Trimming took 2 bases from V and 0 from J; bases not matched to a gene: 7. Germline CDR1 is SGHDT and CDR2 is YYEEEE. The CDR3, as DNA: TGTGCCAGCAGCTTTCTCGTTAGCGGGGGGGCCTCTGGGGCCAACGTCCTGACTTTC. This encodes CASSFLVSGGASGANVLTF.

The chain uses TRBV4-3 and TRBJ2-1, with D perhaps matching TRBD2 (5 bases). Trimming removed 1 base from V and 9 bases from J, with 19 bases in between. CDR1 is LGHNA and CDR2 is YSLEER in the germline V gene. The CDR3 has 16 residues. CDR3: CASSQGHGYPGGEQFF. In DNA, the CDR3 is TGCGCCAGCAGCCAAGGGCACGGATACCCTGGAGGTGAGCAGTTCTTC.

The chain links TRBV28 to TRBJ2-5; D may match TRBD1 or TRBD2 (5 bases each). This CDR3 region has 12 residues. Germline values: CDR1 MDHEN, CDR2 SYDVKM. V was pared by 10 bases and J by 5 bases, with 14 bases between. The CDR3 DNA follows: TGTGCCACCCAGAGGGGCTACGAGACCCAGTACTTC. Its translation is CATQRGYETQYF.

The gene calls are TRBV3-1 (or the pseudogene TRBV3-2) and TRBJ1-6; 9 bases map to TRBD1. Germline trimming cut 10 bases from V and 3 bases from J; bases unmatched to any gene: 7. Germline V gene lookup returns CDR1 LGHDT and CDR2 YNNKEL (reference sequence). This CDR3 is 15 amino acids long. The CDR3: CATRDRANYNSPLHF. The CDR3 nucleotides read TGTGCCACCCGGGACAGGGCCAACTATAATTCACCCCTCCACTTT.

The CDR3 nucleotides read TGTGCCACTGAGACGGAGAATGAAAAACTGTTTTTT. Protein product: CATETENEKLFF. This chain uses TRBV19 with TRBJ1-4; D unresolved. The CDR3 has 12 amino acids. CDR1 is LNHDA and CDR2 is SQIVND in the germline V gene (reference sequence). V gave up 10 bases and J gave up 5 bases, with 11 bases separating them. Filled out from reference TRBV19 and TRBJ1-4, the complete variable domain reads DGGITQSPKYLFRKEGQNVTLSCEQNLNHDAMYWYRQDPGQGLRLIYYSQIVNDFQKGDIAEGYSVSREKKESFPLTVTSAQKNPTAFYLCATETENEKLFFGSGTQLSVL.

The CDR3 loop reads CASTPLRGGKLFF. The CDR3 DNA is TGTGCCAGCACCCCCCTGCGGGGTGGGAAACTGTTTTTT. V gene TRBV7-3 combines with J gene TRBJ1-4, with D unresolved. Between the trimmed V and J ends, which lost 7 bases and 11 bases, there was a span of 17 bases. Germline V CDR1 and CDR2: SGHTA, FQGTGA. The CDR3 length is 13 residues.

V is TRBV7-3 and J is TRBJ1-1; D is unresolved. Germline values: CDR1 SGHTA, CDR2 FQGTGA. Trimming left V 6 bases short and J 0 bases short, with 11 bases between. The CDR3 loop spans 14 amino acids. The CDR3 nucleotides are TGTGCCAGCAGTCAAAATTCAATGAACACTGAAGCTTTCTTT. This sequence encodes CASSQNSMNTEAFF.

The chain uses TRBV11-1 and TRBJ2-2, with D perhaps matching TRBD1 or TRBD2 (5 bases each). The CDR3 runs 16 residues. V dropped 3 bases and J dropped 2 bases, with 13 bases sitting between them. The germline V gene has CDR1 SGHAT and CDR2 FQDESV (reference sequence). This CDR3 reads CASSFRGTINTGELFF. CDR3 DNA sequence: TGTGCCAGCAGCTTTAGAGGGACGATTAACACCGGGGAGCTGTTTTTT. Complete variable domain (other parts from reference TRBV11-1 and TRBJ2-2): EAEVAQSPRYKITEKSQAVAFWCDPISGHATLYWYRQILGQGPELLVQFQDESVVDDSQLPKDRFSAERLKGVDSTLKIQPAELGDSAMYLCASSFRGTINTGELFFGEGSRLTVL.

The chain combines TRBV7-2 with TRBJ1-1, with D possibly matching TRBD1 (6 bases). V shed 1 base and J shed 1 base, with 7 bases lying between them. Germline values: CDR1 SGHTA, CDR2 FQGNSA. CDR3 length equals 14 residues. The CDR3: CASSLGTENTEAFF. In nucleotides, the CDR3 is TGTGCCAGCAGCTTAGGGACAGAGAACACTGAAGCTTTCTTT.